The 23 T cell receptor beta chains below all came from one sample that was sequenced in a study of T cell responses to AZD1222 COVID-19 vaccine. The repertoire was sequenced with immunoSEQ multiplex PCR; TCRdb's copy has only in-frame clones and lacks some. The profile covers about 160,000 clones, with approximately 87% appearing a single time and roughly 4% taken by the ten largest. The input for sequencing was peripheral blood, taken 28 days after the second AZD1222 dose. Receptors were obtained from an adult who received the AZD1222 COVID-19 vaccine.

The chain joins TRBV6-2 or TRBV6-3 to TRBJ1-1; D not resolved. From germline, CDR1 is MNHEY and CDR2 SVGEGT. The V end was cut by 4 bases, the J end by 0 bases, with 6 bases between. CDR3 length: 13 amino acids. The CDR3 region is CASSSSVNTEAFF. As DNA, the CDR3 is TGTGCCAGCAGTTCCTCGGTGAACACTGAAGCTTTCTTT.

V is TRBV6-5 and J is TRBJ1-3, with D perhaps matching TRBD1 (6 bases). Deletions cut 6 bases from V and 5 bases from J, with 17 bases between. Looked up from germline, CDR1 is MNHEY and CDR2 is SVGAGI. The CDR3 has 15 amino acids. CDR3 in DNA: TGTGCCAGCAGCCGGGGGGCAGGGATCCGAAACACCATATATTTT. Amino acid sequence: CASSRGAGIRNTIYF.

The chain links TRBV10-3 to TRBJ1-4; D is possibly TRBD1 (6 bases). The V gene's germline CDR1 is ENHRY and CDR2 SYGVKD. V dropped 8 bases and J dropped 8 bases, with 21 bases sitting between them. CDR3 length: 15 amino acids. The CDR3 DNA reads TGTGCCATCGGGCCTGGTGGGGGCGGAAGGGAAAAACTGTTTTTT. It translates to CAIGPGGGGREKLFF.

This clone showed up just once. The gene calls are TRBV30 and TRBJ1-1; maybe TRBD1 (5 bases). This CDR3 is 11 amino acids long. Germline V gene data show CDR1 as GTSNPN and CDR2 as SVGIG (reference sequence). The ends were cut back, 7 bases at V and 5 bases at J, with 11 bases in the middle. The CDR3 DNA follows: TGTGCCTCCGGGGGGGGAACTGAAGCTTTCTTT. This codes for CASGGGTEAFF.

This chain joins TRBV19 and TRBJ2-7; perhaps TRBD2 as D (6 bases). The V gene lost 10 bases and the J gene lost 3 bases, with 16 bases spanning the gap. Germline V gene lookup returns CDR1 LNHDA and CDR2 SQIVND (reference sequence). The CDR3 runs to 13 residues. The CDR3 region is CATQGGGYYEQYF. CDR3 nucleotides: TGTGCCACCCAGGGAGGCGGATACTACGAGCAGTACTTC.

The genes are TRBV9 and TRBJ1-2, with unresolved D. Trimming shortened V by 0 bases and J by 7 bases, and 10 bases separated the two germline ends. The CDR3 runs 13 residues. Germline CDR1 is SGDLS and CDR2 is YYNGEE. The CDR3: CASSVGQESGYTF. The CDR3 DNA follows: TGTGCCAGCAGCGTAGGCCAGGAGAGTGGCTACACCTTC.

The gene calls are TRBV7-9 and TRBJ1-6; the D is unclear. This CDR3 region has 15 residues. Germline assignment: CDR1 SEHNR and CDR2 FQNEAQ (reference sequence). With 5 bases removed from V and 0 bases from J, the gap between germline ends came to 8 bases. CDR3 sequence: CASSAHSSYNSPLHF. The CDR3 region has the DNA TGTGCCAGCAGCGCCCATAGCTCCTATAATTCACCCCTCCACTTT.

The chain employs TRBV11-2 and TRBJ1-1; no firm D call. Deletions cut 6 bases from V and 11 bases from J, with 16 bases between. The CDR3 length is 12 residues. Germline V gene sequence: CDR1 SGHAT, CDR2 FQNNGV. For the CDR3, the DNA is TGTGCCAGCAGTCCGCAGTCCGCGCGGGCTTTCTTT. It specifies CASSPQSARAFF.

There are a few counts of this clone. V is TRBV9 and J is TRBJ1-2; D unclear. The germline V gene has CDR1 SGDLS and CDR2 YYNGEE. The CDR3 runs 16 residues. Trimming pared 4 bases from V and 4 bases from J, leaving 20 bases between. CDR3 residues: CASSPRPESAGYGYTF. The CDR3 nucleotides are TGTGCCAGCAGCCCTCGACCCGAGAGCGCTGGCTATGGCTACACCTTC.

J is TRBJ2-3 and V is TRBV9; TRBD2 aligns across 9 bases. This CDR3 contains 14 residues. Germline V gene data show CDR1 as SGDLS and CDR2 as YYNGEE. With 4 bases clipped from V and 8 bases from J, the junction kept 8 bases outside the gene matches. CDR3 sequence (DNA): TGTGCCAGCAGCCCGCCGACGCGGGGGGGTACGCAGTATTTT. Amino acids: CASSPPTRGGTQYF.

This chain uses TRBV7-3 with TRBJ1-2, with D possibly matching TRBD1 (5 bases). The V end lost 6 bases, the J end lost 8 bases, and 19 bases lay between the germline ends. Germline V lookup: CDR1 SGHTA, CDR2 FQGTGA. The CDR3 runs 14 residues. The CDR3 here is CASSDGPWGDGYTF. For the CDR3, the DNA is TGTGCCAGCAGTGATGGACCCTGGGGGGACGGCTACACCTTC. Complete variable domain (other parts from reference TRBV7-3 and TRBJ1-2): GAGVSQTPSNKVTEKGKYVELRCDPISGHTALYWYRQSLGQGPEFLIYFQGTGAADDSGLPNDRFFAVRPEGSVSTLKIQRTERGDSAVYLCASSDGPWGDGYTFGSGTRLTVV.

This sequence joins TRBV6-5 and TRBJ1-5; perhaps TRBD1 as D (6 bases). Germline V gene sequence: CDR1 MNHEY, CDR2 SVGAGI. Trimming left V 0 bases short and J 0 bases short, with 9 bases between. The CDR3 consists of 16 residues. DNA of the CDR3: TGTGCCAGCAGTTACTCGGGGGCGGGTAGCAATCAGCCCCAGCATTTT. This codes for CASSYSGAGSNQPQHF.

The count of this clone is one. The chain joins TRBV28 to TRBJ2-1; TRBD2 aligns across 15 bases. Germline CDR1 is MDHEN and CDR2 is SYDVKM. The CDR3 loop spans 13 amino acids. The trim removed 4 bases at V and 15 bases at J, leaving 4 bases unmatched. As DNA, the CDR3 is TGTGCCAGCAGTTCGGGACTAGCGGGGGGACCGTTCTTC. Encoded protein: CASSSGLAGGPFF.

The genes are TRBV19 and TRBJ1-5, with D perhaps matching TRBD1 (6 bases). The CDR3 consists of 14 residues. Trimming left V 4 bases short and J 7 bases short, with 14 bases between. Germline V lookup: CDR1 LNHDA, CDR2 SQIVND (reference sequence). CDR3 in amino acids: CASSRGQGIQPQHF. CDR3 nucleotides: TGTGCCAGTAGTAGGGGGCAGGGGATACAGCCCCAGCATTTT.

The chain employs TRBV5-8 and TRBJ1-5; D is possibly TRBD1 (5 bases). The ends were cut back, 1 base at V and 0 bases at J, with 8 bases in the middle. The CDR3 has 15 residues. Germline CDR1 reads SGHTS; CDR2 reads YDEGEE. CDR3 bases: TGTGCCAGCAGCTTGAGGGGATATAGCAATCAGCCCCAGCATTTT. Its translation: CASSLRGYSNQPQHF.

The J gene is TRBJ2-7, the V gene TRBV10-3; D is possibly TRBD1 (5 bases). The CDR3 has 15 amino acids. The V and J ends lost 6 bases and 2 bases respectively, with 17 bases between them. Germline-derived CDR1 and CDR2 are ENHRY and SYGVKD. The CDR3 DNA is TGTGCCATCAGCCACAAAGCCGACAGTGCCTACGAGCAGTACTTC. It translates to CAISHKADSAYEQYF.

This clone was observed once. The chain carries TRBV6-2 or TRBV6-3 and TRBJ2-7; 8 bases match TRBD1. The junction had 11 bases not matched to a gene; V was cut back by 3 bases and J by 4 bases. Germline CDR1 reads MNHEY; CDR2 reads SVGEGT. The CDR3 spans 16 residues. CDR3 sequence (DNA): TGTGCCAGCAGTTATCTCGGGGTCGACAGGGGATACGAGCAGTACTTC. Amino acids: CASSYLGVDRGYEQYF.

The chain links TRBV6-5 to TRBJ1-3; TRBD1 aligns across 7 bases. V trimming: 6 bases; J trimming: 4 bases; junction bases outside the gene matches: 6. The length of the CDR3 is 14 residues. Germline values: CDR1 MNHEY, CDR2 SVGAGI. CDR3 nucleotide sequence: TGTGCCAGCAGCCTACAGGGGTCGGGAAACACCATATATTTT. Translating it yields CASSLQGSGNTIYF.

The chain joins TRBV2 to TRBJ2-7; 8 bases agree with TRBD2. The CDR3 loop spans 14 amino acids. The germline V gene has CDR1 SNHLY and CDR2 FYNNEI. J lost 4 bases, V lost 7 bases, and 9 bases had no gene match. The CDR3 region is CASKADPGGYEQYF. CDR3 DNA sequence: TGTGCCAGCAAAGCCGACCCGGGGGGGTACGAGCAGTACTTC.

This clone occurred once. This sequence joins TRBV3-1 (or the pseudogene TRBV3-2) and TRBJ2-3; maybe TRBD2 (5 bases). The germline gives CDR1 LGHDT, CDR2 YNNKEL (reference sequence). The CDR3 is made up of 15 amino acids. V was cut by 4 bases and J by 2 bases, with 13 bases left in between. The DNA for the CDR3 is TGTGCCAGCAGCCGCTCATCGGGGAACACAGATACGCAGTATTTT. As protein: CASSRSSGNTDTQYF.

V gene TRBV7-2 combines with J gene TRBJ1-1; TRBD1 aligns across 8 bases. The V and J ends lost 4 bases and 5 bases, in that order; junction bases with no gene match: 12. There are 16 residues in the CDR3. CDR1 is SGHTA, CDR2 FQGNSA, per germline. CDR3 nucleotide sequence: TGTGCCAGCAGCTCCTCTCCGAAGACAGGGGTGACTGAAGCTTTCTTT. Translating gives CASSSSPKTGVTEAFF.

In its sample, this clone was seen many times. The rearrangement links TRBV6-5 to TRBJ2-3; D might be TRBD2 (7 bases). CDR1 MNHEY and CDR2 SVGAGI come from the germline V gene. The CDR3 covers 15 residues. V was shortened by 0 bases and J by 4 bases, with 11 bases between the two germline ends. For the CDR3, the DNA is TGTGCCAGCAGTTACTCGATAGGGGGGGCAGATACGCAGTATTTT. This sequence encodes CASSYSIGGADTQYF.

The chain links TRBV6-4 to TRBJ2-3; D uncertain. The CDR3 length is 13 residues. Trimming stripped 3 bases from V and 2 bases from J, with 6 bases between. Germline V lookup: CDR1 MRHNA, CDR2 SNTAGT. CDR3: CASSESPTDTQYF. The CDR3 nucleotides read TGTGCCAGCAGTGAAAGCCCCACAGATACGCAGTATTTT.